This T cell receptor (beta chain) was observed in a study of cytomegalovirus exposure and HLA in healthy donors. General study points: As a later analysis showed, several of the most significant clusters appeared to be linked to common viral pathogens.

The study ran its PCR with 60 Vbeta and 13 Jbeta primers. The method was immunoSEQ multiplex PCR; TCRdb's version includes in-frame clones alone and lacks a portion of them. The table includes around 92,000 clones, about 74% detected once. The CDR3 covers 12 residues. V was clipped by 7 bases and J by 4 bases, with 14 bases between them. Germline CDR1 is SQVTM and CDR2 is ANQGSEA. As to this clone: The antigen is not known.

The sample comprised PBMCs. The genes are TRBV29-1 and TRBJ2-7; TRBD2 might be the D (6 bases). This TCR derives from a man aged 55 to 69 in good health and CMV-seropositive. This chain's CDR3 is CSASGRGYEQYF. For the CDR3, the DNA is TGCAGCGCTTCCGGGCGGGGTTACGAGCAGTACTTC.